Below, 23 T cell receptor beta chains from the same sample are listed, as sequenced in a study of naive and memory T cell subsets. The beta constant-region primer was an equimolar mix of two oligonucleotides covering TRBC1 and TRBC2. Nested alpha and beta constant-region primers with the SP2 primer drove four PCR rounds on ligated cDNA. TCRdb passed the UMI-ligation and nested PCR reads through MiXCR, listing each CDR3 protein once. The repertoire consists of more than 8,500 distinct CDR3 sequences, with around 5.6% occurring once and the leading ten covering 55% to 60%. Input material: CD4+ TEMRA cells from blood. The subset was: effector memory re-expressing CD45RA, CD45RA+ CD27-. The receptors were gathered from a human donor in good health.

This clonotype occurred many times. The chain carries TRBV18 and TRBJ2-3; TRBD2 might be the D (5 bases). The germline V gene encodes CDR1 KGHSH and CDR2 LQKENI. The length of the CDR3 is 13 residues. Between the trimmed V and J ends, which lost 3 bases and 3 bases, there was a span of 7 bases. The CDR3, as DNA: TGTGCCAGCTCACCCCGGGAAACAGATACGCAGTATTTT. This sequence encodes CASSPRETDTQYF.

In its sample, this clonotype was seen a few times. The chain combines TRBV5-1 with TRBJ2-4, with a weak D call TRBD1 (6 bases). Per the germline V gene, CDR1 is SGHRS and CDR2 is YFSETQ. Trimming shortened V by 0 bases and J by 8 bases, and 15 bases separated the two germline ends. There are 15 residues in the CDR3. CDR3 sequence (DNA): TGCGCCAGCAGCTTGGACAGGGCAAGGATGGACATTCAGTACTTC. It encodes CASSLDRARMDIQYF.

This clonotype came up many times. This chain uses TRBV12-3 or TRBV12-4 with TRBJ2-7; TRBD2 agrees at 10 bases. Losses at the gene ends were 5 bases for V and 2 bases for J; bases not matched to a gene: 6. The length of the CDR3 is 15 residues. CDR3 bases: TGTGCCAGCAGTAAACCGGGACTAGCGACCTACGAGCAGTACTTC. It yields the protein CASSKPGLATYEQYF.

In its sample, this clonotype ranks as medium-sized. The chain couples TRBV20-1 to TRBJ1-6; 9 bases fit TRBD1. V lost 6 bases to trimming and J lost 6 bases; unmatched junction nucleotides: 6. Germline values: CDR1 DFQATT, CDR2 SNEGSKA (reference sequence). The CDR3 is 14 residues long. The CDR3 sequence is CSARRDRVNSPLHF. The CDR3 coding sequence is TGCAGTGCCCGCCGGGACAGGGTTAATTCACCCCTCCACTTT.

This chain links TRBV6-2 or TRBV6-3 with TRBJ2-5; 10 nucleotides line up with TRBD2. Germline CDR1 MNHEY, CDR2 SVGEGT. CDR3 size: 18 residues. Trimming cost V 6 bases and J 1 base; bases outside gene matches: 14. CDR3 protein: CASRKRRLAGLLQETQYF. In nucleotides, the CDR3 is TGTGCCAGCAGAAAACGCCGACTAGCGGGTTTGCTCCAAGAGACCCAGTACTTC.

This clonotype showed up many times. This chain links TRBV30 with TRBJ1-1; D ambiguous. This CDR3 has 11 residues. Trimming removed 0 bases at V and 9 bases at J, with 8 bases between. The germline V gene has CDR1 GTSNPN and CDR2 SVGIG (reference sequence). The CDR3 spells CAWSVRGQAFF. CDR3 DNA sequence: TGTGCCTGGAGTGTACGAGGACAAGCTTTCTTT.

The J gene is TRBJ2-3, the V gene TRBV6-6; TRBD1 is a possible D gene (6 bases). V was trimmed by 0 bases and J by 6 bases, leaving 7 bases between them. CDR3 size: 13 residues. Germline V CDR1 and CDR2: MNHNY, SVGAGI (reference sequence). CDR3 residues: CASSYSRGDTQYF. The CDR3 coding sequence is TGTGCCAGCAGTTACTCAAGGGGGGATACGCAGTATTTT.

The V gene is TRBV5-4, the J gene TRBJ2-2; D perhaps matches TRBD1 (5 bases). Germline assignment: CDR1 SGHNT and CDR2 YYREEE (reference sequence). V shed 1 base and J shed 1 base, with 8 bases lying between them. There are 15 residues in the CDR3. Written as DNA, the CDR3 is TGTGCCAGCAGCTTGTACAGGCAGAACACCGGGGAGCTGTTTTTT. Translating gives CASSLYRQNTGELFF.

There are many counts of this clonotype. The chain links TRBV7-2 to TRBJ2-7, with D possibly TRBD2 on 6 matching bases. V was pared by 0 bases and J by 3 bases, with 15 bases between. The germline V gene encodes CDR1 SGHTA and CDR2 FQGNSA. This CDR3 contains 16 residues. The CDR3 DNA is TGTGCCAGCAGCTTAGCGTCTAGCGTCACTTTCTACGAGCAGTACTTC. Protein product: CASSLASSVTFYEQYF.

This clonotype was picked up many times. The V and J genes are TRBV7-9 and TRBJ2-3; 8 nucleotides line up with TRBD2. The CDR3 is 21 residues long. Germline lookup yields CDR1 SEHNR and CDR2 FQNEAQ (reference sequence). The V and J ends lost 8 bases and 0 bases, in that order; junction bases with no gene match: 25. The CDR3 sequence is CASEPAGAFSLGGVSTDTQYF. The DNA of the CDR3 is TGTGCCAGCGAGCCAGCGGGGGCTTTCTCACTCGGGGGGGTTAGCACAGATACGCAGTATTTT.

This clonotype was picked up a small number of times. This clone may be a read error of a much larger clone one base away. This rearrangement joins TRBV20-1 to TRBJ2-5, with D tentatively TRBD2 (5 bases). CDR1 and CDR2 from the germline V gene are DFQATT and SNEGSKA (reference sequence). This CDR3 has 15 amino acids. The germline V and J ends were trimmed by 1 base and 7 bases, with 19 bases remaining between them. CDR3 DNA: TGCAGTGCTAGAGGGGCAGCCCTCCGTGAGGGGACCCAGTACTTC. Translating it yields CSARGAALREGTQYF.

This clonotype is deemed large (0.1 to 1%). The chain couples TRBV7-2 to TRBJ2-7; D is tentatively TRBD1 or TRBD2 (5 bases each). The CDR3 extends over 13 amino acids. Trimming took off 5 bases at V and 5 bases at J, with 13 bases between the two ends. Germline V lookup: CDR1 SGHTA, CDR2 FQGNSA. The chain's CDR3 is CASSKGPLNEQYF. CDR3 nucleotide sequence: TGTGCCAGCAGCAAGGGACCACTTAACGAGCAGTACTTC.

There are a few counts of this clonotype. V gene TRBV15 combines with J gene TRBJ1-2; 9 positions agree with TRBD1. The junction had 6 bases not matched to a gene; V was cut back by 7 bases and J by 6 bases. Germline-derived CDR1 and CDR2 are LNHNV and YYDKDF (reference sequence). The CDR3 extends over 13 amino acids. The chain's CDR3 is CATTQDRGHGYTF. Here the CDR3 DNA reads TGTGCCACCACCCAGGACAGGGGCCATGGCTACACCTTC.

This clonotype was counted many times. The rearrangement joins TRBV10-3 to TRBJ1-1, with D tentatively TRBD1 (5 bases). This CDR3 contains 14 residues. Trimming took off 0 bases at V and 8 bases at J, with 13 bases between the two ends. Germline CDR1 reads ENHRY; CDR2 reads SYGVKD. The DNA for the CDR3 is TGTGCCATCAGTGAGTCCCCAGACTCAGGGGAAGCTTTCTTT. It translates to CAISESPDSGEAFF.

The chain is built from TRBV5-1 and TRBJ2-1; TRBD1 matches 7 bases. This CDR3 contains 18 residues. V shed 3 bases, J shed 8 bases, and the junction held 20 bases outside the gene matches. Germline CDR1 is SGHRS and CDR2 is YFSETQ. The CDR3 DNA reads as TGCGCCAGCAGCTCCCCGAAACTTACAACAGGGGCGGCGGATGAGCAGTTCTTC. It translates to CASSSPKLTTGAADEQFF.

This clonotype was counted ten times or more. The V gene is TRBV24-1, the J gene TRBJ2-3; D is unclear. Looked up from germline, CDR1 is KGHDR and CDR2 is SFDVKD. This CDR3 comprises 14 residues. Between the trimmed V and J ends, which lost 5 bases and 4 bases, there was a span of 12 bases. The CDR3 sequence is CATSAPSRADTQYF. DNA for the CDR3: TGTGCCACCAGTGCCCCCAGTCGGGCAGATACGCAGTATTTT.

In this sample, this clonotype is medium-sized. One end of the junction fails to match germline, which may point to a read error. The CDR3 is CASSLGNRFEAFF. CDR3 in DNA: TGTGCCAGCAGTTTAGGGAATAGGTTTGAAGCTTTCTTT. The chain recombines TRBV7-2 with TRBJ1-1; D gene uncertain. Germline CDR1 is SGHTA and CDR2 is FQGNSA. CDR3 length: 13 amino acids.

This clonotype has at least ten counts. The rearrangement uses TRBV23-1 and TRBJ2-1; 8 bases fit TRBD1. TRBV23-1 counts as an open reading frame of uncertain function. Trimming cost V 0 bases and J 4 bases; bases outside gene matches: 8. There are 17 residues in the CDR3. The CDR3 coding sequence is TGCGCCAGCAGTCAATCCCTGGGACAGGAGGCTTACAATGAGCAGTTCTTC. This codes for CASSQSLGQEAYNEQFF.

This clonotype was recorded many times. Compared with germline, one end of the junction differs, possibly owing to a read error. The chain is built from TRBV14 and TRBJ2-3; perhaps D is TRBD1 or TRBD2 (5 bases each). Germline loops: CDR1 SGHDN, CDR2 FVKESK. The CDR3 extends over 15 amino acids. DNA of the CDR3: TGTGCCAGCAGCCAAGGAGGGGTAAGCACAGATGCGCAGTATTTT. Translated, it gives CASSQGGVSTDAQYF.

This clonotype was seen many times. J is TRBJ2-1 and V is TRBV19; D is uncertain. The germline V gene has CDR1 LNHDA and CDR2 SQIVND (reference sequence). The CDR3 totals 13 residues. The V end was cut by 3 bases, the J end by 8 bases, with 11 bases between. CDR3 nucleotide sequence: TGTGCCAGTAGTATGTCAAGATTGGATGAGCAGTTCTTC. Protein sequence: CASSMSRLDEQFF.

The rearrangement links TRBV13 to TRBJ2-3, with TRBD1 matching over 8 bases. This CDR3 region has 15 residues. J was trimmed by 1 base and V by 0 bases; bases with no gene match: 0. Looked up from germline, CDR1 is PRHDT and CDR2 is FYEKMQ (reference sequence). CDR3 nucleotide sequence: TGTGCCAGCAGCTTAGGGGACAGGGGCACAGATACGCAGTATTTT. Its protein product is CASSLGDRGTDTQYF.

This clonotype was recorded at least ten times. The CDR3 region has the DNA TGTGCCAGCAGTTACTCGAGAGGGGGGAACACTGAAGCTTTCTTT. It yields the protein CASSYSRGGNTEAFF. The chain is built from TRBV6-6 and TRBJ1-1; tentatively, D is TRBD1 (6 bases). The V gene's germline CDR1 is MNHNY and CDR2 SVGAGI (reference sequence). Deletions cut 0 bases from V and 1 base from J, with 9 bases between. This CDR3 comprises 15 residues.

The chain employs TRBV20-1 and TRBJ2-3; TRBD1 agrees at 11 bases. The V and J ends lost 6 bases and 3 bases, in that order; junction bases with no gene match: 2. Germline CDR1 and CDR2: DFQATT and SNEGSKA (reference sequence). The CDR3 spans 13 residues. The DNA of the CDR3 is TGCAGTGCCGGGACAGGGGGGACAGATACGCAGTATTTT. Amino acids: CSAGTGGTDTQYF.